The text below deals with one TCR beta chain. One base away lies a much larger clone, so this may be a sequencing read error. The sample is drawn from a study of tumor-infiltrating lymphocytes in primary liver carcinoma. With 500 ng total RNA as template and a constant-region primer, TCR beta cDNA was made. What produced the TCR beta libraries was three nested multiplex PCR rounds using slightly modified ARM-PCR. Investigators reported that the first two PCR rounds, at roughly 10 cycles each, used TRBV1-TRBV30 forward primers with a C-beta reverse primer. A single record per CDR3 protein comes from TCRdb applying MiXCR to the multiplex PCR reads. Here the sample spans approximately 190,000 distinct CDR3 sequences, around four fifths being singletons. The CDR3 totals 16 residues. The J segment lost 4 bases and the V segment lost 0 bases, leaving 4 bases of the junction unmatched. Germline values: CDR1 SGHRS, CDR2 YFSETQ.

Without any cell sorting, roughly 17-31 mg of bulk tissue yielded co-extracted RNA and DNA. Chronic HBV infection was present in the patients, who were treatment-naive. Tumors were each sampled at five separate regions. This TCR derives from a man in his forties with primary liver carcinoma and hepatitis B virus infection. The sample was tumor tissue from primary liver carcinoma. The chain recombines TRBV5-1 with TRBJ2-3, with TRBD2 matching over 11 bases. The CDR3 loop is CASSLGPSGRPDTQYF. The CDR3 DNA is TGCGCCAGCAGCTTGGGGCCTAGCGGGAGGCCAGATACGCAGTATTTT.